These T cell receptor beta chains were read from a single sample in a study of blood T cells in healthy people across ages. One entry per CDR3 protein, called by TCRdb with MiXCR from the 5' RACE reads. The data contain around 1,900,000 distinct CDR3 sequences, roughly 43% of them singletons. Sequencing input: blood. The receptors were gathered from a human donor in good health. Each CDR3 is given with its conserved first and last residue. D genes are given only for firm matches. Only part of the rows carry a size: once, few, many, or a class if the clone is expanded.

d_call	clone_size	j_call	v_call	cdr3_aa	cdr3_nt
NA	few	TRBJ1-6	TRBV7-2	CASSLRDISSPLHF	TGTGCCAGCAGCTTGCGGGACATAAGTTCACCCCTCCACTTT
NA	NA	TRBJ1-2	TRBV27	CASSGDLYGYTF	TGTGCCAGCTCAGGGGACCTCTATGGCTACACCTTC
NA	once	TRBJ2-1	TRBV6-1	CAGKGQRSSYNEQFF	TGTGCCGGCAAAGGACAGCGAAGTTCCTACAATGAGCAGTTCTTC
TRBD1	many	TRBJ2-1	TRBV7-3	CASSRQGAVDEQFF	TGTGCCAGCAGTAGACAGGGAGCCGTGGATGAGCAGTTCTTC
NA	NA	TRBJ2-2	TRBV5-5	CASSLSRYVTGELFF	TGTGCCAGCAGCTTGAGTCGTTATGTCACCGGGGAGCTGTTTTTT
TRBD1	few	TRBJ1-6	TRBV7-9	CASSLFGTGYNSPLHF	TGTGCCAGCAGCTTATTCGGGACAGGATATAATTCACCCCTCCACTTT
TRBD1	NA	TRBJ2-5	TRBV7-3	CAGSITTGTQETQYF	TGTGCCGGCAGCATCACGACAGGGACGCAAGAGACCCAGTACTTC
NA	NA	TRBJ2-5	TRBV28	CASSLPRGGETQYF	TGTGCCAGCTCTCTCCCGCGGGGTGGAGAGACCCAGTACTTC
NA	NA	TRBJ2-7	TRBV24-1	CATSDGVSYEQYF	TGTGCCACCAGTGATGGGGTATCCTACGAGCAGTACTTC
NA	few	TRBJ2-1	TRBV29-1	CSVLFPGRGYNEQFF	TGCAGCGTCCTCTTTCCGGGACGCGGCTACAATGAGCAGTTCTTC
NA	few	TRBJ2-1	TRBV12-3/TRBV12-4	CASSFGTTRSSYNEQFF	TGTGCCAGCAGTTTTGGGACAACAAGGAGCTCCTACAATGAGCAGTTCTTC
TRBD2	few	TRBJ2-3	TRBV4-3	CASSQAGTSGRLDTQYF	TGCGCCAGCAGCCAGGCCGGGACTAGCGGTCGGTTGGATACGCAGTATTTT
NA	NA	TRBJ2-1	TRBV9	CASSSPQGGADVFGNEQFF	TGTGCCAGCAGCTCCCCTCAGGGGGGGGCCGACGTTTTTGGGAATGAGCAGTTCTTC
NA	NA	TRBJ1-5	TRBV2	CASSRVGVFNQPQHF	TGTGCCAGCAGTAGGGTAGGGGTCTTCAATCAGCCCCAGCATTTT
NA	once	TRBJ1-1	TRBV29-1	CSVEGRQMNTEAFF	TGCAGCGTTGAAGGGCGACAGATGAACACTGAAGCTTTCTTT
TRBD2	NA	TRBJ2-3	TRBV5-1	CASSLWRGTITDTQYF	TGCGCCAGCAGCTTGTGGCGGGGGACTATCACAGATACGCAGTATTTT
TRBD1	many	TRBJ1-2	TRBV6-2/TRBV6-3	CASTPDRDRDFLYYGYTF	TGTGCCAGCACCCCTGACCGGGACAGGGACTTCCTCTACTATGGCTACACCTTC
NA	few	TRBJ2-7	TRBV24-1	CATSDYRDEQYF	TGTGCCACCAGTGATTACAGGGACGAGCAGTACTTC
NA	NA	TRBJ1-4	TRBV7-2	CASSLDWGKLFF	TGTGCCAGCAGCTTAGACTGGGGAAAACTGTTTTTT
NA	few	TRBJ1-2	TRBV6-2/TRBV6-3	CASHRVETNYGYTF	TGTGCCAGCCACAGGGTGGAGACGAACTATGGCTACACCTTC
TRBD1	once	TRBJ1-3	TRBV7-2	CASSRARGDTIYF	TGTGCCAGCAGCCGCGCCAGGGGGGACACCATATATTTT
NA	few	TRBJ2-3	TRBV20-1	CSASLSDTQYF	TGCAGTGCTAGCCTTAGTGATACGCAGTATTTT
NA	NA	TRBJ1-2	TRBV20-1	CSASTGGAKGNYGYTF	TGCAGTGCCTCCACCGGTGGGGCTAAGGGAAACTATGGCTACACCTTC
TRBD1	once	TRBJ2-3	TRBV5-4	CASSLQGAMMTDTQYF	TGTGCCAGCAGCTTACAGGGGGCGATGATGACAGATACGCAGTATTTT
TRBD2	few	TRBJ2-7	TRBV28	CASSLLGEGEQYF	TGTGCCAGCAGTTTATTAGGGGAGGGCGAGCAGTACTTC
TRBD1	NA	TRBJ1-2	TRBV7-2	CASSLVTGAAAYGYTF	TGTGCCAGCAGCTTAGTCACAGGGGCCGCTGCCTATGGCTACACCTTC
NA	NA	TRBJ2-3	TRBV15	CATSRSAFRADEEDTQYF	TGTGCCACCAGCAGATCCGCTTTCCGAGCAGACGAGGAGGATACGCAGTATTTT
NA	few	TRBJ2-1	TRBV5-6	CASSLRGIGEQFF	TGTGCCAGCAGCTTAAGAGGGATCGGAGAGCAGTTCTTC
NA	NA	TRBJ1-6	TRBV20-1	CGIGRENSPLHF	TGCGGAATAGGACGAGAGAATTCACCCCTCCACTTT
TRBD1	NA	TRBJ1-2	TRBV12-5	CASGLGWGTEAYGYTF	TGTGCTAGTGGTTTGGGGTGGGGGACAGAGGCGTATGGCTACACCTTC
NA	NA	TRBJ1-1	TRBV2	CASSAGQGTNTEAFF	TGTGCCAGCAGTGCCGGGCAGGGGACGAACACTGAAGCTTTCTTT
TRBD1	few	TRBJ1-1	TRBV12-3/TRBV12-4	CASSPGQGVYTEAFF	TGTGCCAGCAGCCCGGGACAGGGAGTTTACACTGAAGCTTTCTTT
NA	NA	TRBJ2-3	TRBV7-2	CASSLTTTGRGDTDTQYF	TGTGCCAGCAGCTTAACCACCACGGGGAGAGGAGACACAGATACGCAGTATTTT
TRBD1	once	TRBJ1-2	TRBV5-4	CASSSLRDRGHGYTF	TGTGCCAGCAGCTCCCTACGCGACAGGGGCCATGGCTACACCTTC
NA	NA	TRBJ2-1	TRBV6-2/TRBV6-3	CASSSREAYGGPNSEQFF	TGTGCCAGCAGTTCGCGAGAGGCCTACGGGGGGCCGAACAGTGAGCAGTTCTTC
TRBD1	NA	TRBJ1-1	TRBV30	CAWSVRDRRVRTEAFF	TGTGCCTGGAGTGTACGGGACAGACGGGTCCGCACTGAAGCTTTCTTT
TRBD2	NA	TRBJ2-7	TRBV28	CASSFQWTSGGRFSYEQYF	TGTGCCAGCAGTTTCCAATGGACTAGCGGGGGCCGCTTCTCCTACGAGCAGTACTTC
NA	NA	TRBJ2-7	TRBV21-1	CASSTQGDYEQYF	TGTGCCAGCAGCACTCAGGGGGACTACGAGCAGTACTTC
TRBD1	NA	TRBJ1-1	TRBV7-3	CASSLTPGGYTEAFF	TGTGCCAGCAGCTTAACGCCAGGGGGTTACACTGAAGCTTTCTTT
NA	NA	TRBJ1-2	TRBV20-1	CSARWYGYTF	TGCAGTGCCCGGTGGTATGGCTACACCTTC
NA	few	TRBJ1-1	TRBV15	CATRANRNTEAFF	TGTGCCACCAGGGCGAACAGGAACACTGAAGCTTTCTTT
NA	few	TRBJ2-1	TRBV7-8	CASSPFRDTFYNEQFF	TGTGCCAGCAGCCCGTTTCGGGACACCTTCTACAATGAGCAGTTCTTC
NA	many	TRBJ2-1	TRBV12-3/TRBV12-4	CASSLTGGRYNEQFF	TGTGCCAGCAGCTTAACGGGGGGCCGATACAATGAGCAGTTCTTC
TRBD2	NA	TRBJ2-3	TRBV4-1	CASSSRSGAATDTQYF	TGCGCCAGCAGCTCCCGGAGCGGGGCGGCCACAGATACGCAGTATTTT
TRBD1	NA	TRBJ1-4	TRBV29-1	CSVEGTGDNEKLFF	TGCAGCGTTGAGGGGACAGGCGATAATGAAAAACTGTTTTTT
NA	NA	TRBJ1-1	TRBV2	CASRAVENTEAFF	TGTGCCAGCCGGGCGGTAGAGAACACTGAAGCTTTCTTT
TRBD1	once	TRBJ2-1	TRBV6-2/TRBV6-3	CASRHRGMNNEQFF	TGTGCCAGCCGTCACAGGGGCATGAACAATGAGCAGTTCTTC
TRBD1	NA	TRBJ2-1	TRBV6-6	CASSHETGTGVNNEQFF	TGTGCCAGCAGTCACGAGACCGGGACAGGGGTCAACAATGAGCAGTTCTTC
NA	NA	TRBJ2-2	TRBV4-3	CASSQDRWLGVTGELFF	TGCGCCAGCAGCCAAGATAGGTGGTTGGGAGTTACCGGGGAGCTGTTTTTT
NA	few	TRBJ1-5	TRBV10-3	CAISSGQPDQPQHF	TGTGCCATCAGTTCGGGACAACCGGATCAGCCCCAGCATTTT
TRBD1	NA	TRBJ1-2	TRBV2	CASRETTGVDGYTF	TGTGCCAGCAGGGAAACCACAGGGGTTGATGGCTACACCTTC
TRBD1	NA	TRBJ2-7	TRBV18	CASSPGQQTYEQYF	TGTGCCAGCTCGCCGGGACAGCAGACCTACGAGCAGTACTTC
NA	NA	TRBJ2-5	TRBV20-1	CSTTVTVQETQYF	TGCAGTACTACGGTTACAGTACAAGAGACCCAGTACTTC
NA	NA	TRBJ2-1	TRBV7-9	CTSSLAAGAEGFF	TGTACCAGCAGCTTAGCGGCAGGGGCTGAGGGGTTCTTC
TRBD1	NA	TRBJ1-4	TRBV7-2	CASSQTPGQGREKLFF	TGTGCCAGCAGCCAAACCCCGGGACAGGGTCGTGAAAAACTGTTTTTT
NA	NA	TRBJ2-4	TRBV12-3/TRBV12-4	CASTMTEPKNIQYF	TGTGCCAGCACCATGACAGAACCCAAAAACATTCAGTACTTC
NA	once	TRBJ2-1	TRBV7-9	CASRWGGPRGEQFF	TGTGCCAGCAGGTGGGGGGGCCCTCGGGGAGAGCAGTTCTTC
TRBD1	NA	TRBJ2-5	TRBV18	CASSPRTGGGKGETQYF	TGTGCCAGCTCACCGAGGACAGGGGGAGGAAAAGGAGAGACCCAGTACTTC
NA	NA	TRBJ2-3	TRBV29-1	CSVDAQGYTQYF	TGCAGCGTTGATGCGCAGGGGTATACGCAGTATTTT
NA	NA	TRBJ1-1	TRBV7-3	CASSLRPGLSAFF	TGTGCCAGCAGCTTAAGGCCAGGTCTCTCAGCTTTCTTT